This T cell receptor beta chain was observed in a study of T cell responses to AZD1222 COVID-19 vaccine. Study-level points and caveats: White British donors predominated, females outnumbered males, and clonal diversity was possibly underestimated. Nearly half of unique spike-specific TCRs reportedly avoided B.1.351 and B.1.1.7 mutated regions. AZD1222 recipients seropositive at baseline numbered only six or seven. Recipients of two AZD1222 doses showed rising Spike-specific TCR breadth and depth.

The data were produced by immunoSEQ multiplex PCR, yet TCRdb's version contains in-frame clones alone and is incomplete. Among around 120,000 clones listed, over 75% were seen once. On this clone itself: Its antigen is unidentified.

V lost 3 bases and J lost 4; bases outside the gene matches: 0. The germline V gene has CDR1 SGDLS and CDR2 YYNGEE. This CDR3 is 12 amino acids long. This material consisted of peripheral blood, taken on day 0 of MenACWY control vaccination. The rearrangement links TRBV9 to TRBJ2-7; 8 nucleotides align to TRBD2. This TCR came from an adult in good health. CDR3: CASSAGGYEQYF. The CDR3 coding sequence is TGTGCCAGCAGCGCGGGAGGGTACGAGCAGTACTTC.